This T cell receptor beta chain comes out of a study of T cells after yellow fever vaccination. Study-wide findings and caveats: The secondary T-cell response peaked on day 5, not day 15, but was weaker.

From the 5' RACE reads, TCRdb called clonotypes with MiXCR, one entry per CDR3 protein. The repertoire holds about 300,000 distinct CDR3 sequences, around 3.9% seen once, with approximately 25% in the top ten. This clonotype was counted between two and nine times. Its cognate antigen is unknown. V dropped 5 bases and J dropped 7 bases, with 12 bases sitting between them. The CDR3 covers 12 residues. In germline, CDR1 is SGDLS, CDR2 YYNGEE. Sequenced material: PBMCs, taken 5 days after the yellow fever booster vaccination. This TCR came from a man younger than 35 who received the YFV17D yellow fever vaccine. V and J are TRBV9 and TRBJ1-1; D gene ambiguous. CDR3 protein: CASSQIGSEAFF. CDR3 DNA sequence: TGTGCCAGCAGTCAAATCGGCAGTGAAGCTTTCTTT. Using reference TRBV9 and TRBJ1-1 for the parts outside the CDR3, the full variable domain is DSGVTQTPKHLITATGQRVTLRCSPRSGDLSVYWYQQSLDQGLQFLIQYYNGEERAKGNILERFSAQQFPDLHSELNLSSLELGDSALYFCASSQIGSEAFFGQGTRLTVV.